Following are 13 T cell receptor beta chains from one sample sequenced in a study of PD-1 blockade in mismatch repair-deficient tumors. Method: immunoSEQ multiplex PCR; TCRdb's copy keeps in-frame clones and lacks some. The sample has 85,000 to 130,000 clones; about 79% are singletons. Sequencing was performed on peripheral blood, taken roughly 35 weeks after starting pembrolizumab. The source of these receptors is an adult with mismatch repair-deficient cancer.

As concerns this clone: It may be a read error: a sequence one base away is much more abundant. The same CDR3 arises from other DNA sequences in this sample as well. This rearrangement joins TRBV29-1 to TRBJ1-2; D not resolved. Trimming took 3 bases from V and 2 from J, leaving 10 bases between them. Germline assignment: CDR1 SQVTM and CDR2 ANQGSEA. The CDR3 totals 13 residues. The CDR3 is CSVETGSNYGYTF. The CDR3 DNA reads TGCAGCGTTGAGACGGGGTCCAACTATGGCTACACCTTC.

This clone has just a few counts. V and J are TRBV11-2 and TRBJ1-1; D not certain. Germline V lookup: CDR1 SGHAT, CDR2 FQNNGV. This CDR3 has 13 amino acids. The germline V and J ends were trimmed by 3 bases and 5 bases, with 10 bases remaining between them. CDR3 coding DNA: TGTGCCAGCAGCTTCGAGGGATGGACTGAAGCTTTCTTT. Its translation: CASSFEGWTEAFF.

V usage is TRBV7-2 and J usage is TRBJ1-2, with D possibly TRBD1 on 5 matching bases. The CDR3 is 13 residues long. Germline CDR1 and CDR2: SGHTA and FQGNSA. V lost 5 bases and J lost 8, with 15 bases in between. The CDR3 sequence is CASSTGTQGGYTF. The CDR3 bases are TGTGCCAGCAGCACCGGGACCCAAGGAGGCTACACCTTC.

The chain joins TRBV27 to TRBJ1-1, with TRBD1 matching over 8 bases. The V and J ends lost 8 bases and 2 bases, in that order; junction bases with no gene match: 13. The germline CDR1 and CDR2 sequences are MNHEY and SMNVEV (reference sequence). The CDR3 covers 16 residues. The CDR3: CASRTELDRGNTEAFF. As DNA, the CDR3 is TGTGCCAGCCGTACCGAGCTTGACAGGGGAAACACTGAAGCTTTCTTT.

V and J are TRBV21-1 and TRBJ2-3; the table's D call of TRBD2 was not tested on the DNA. TRBV21-1 is an annotated pseudogene. The CDR3 runs 19 residues. CDR3 DNA: TGTGCCAGCAACAACTCCCTAGCGCGGTGCGGGGCGGGGTCAGATACGCAGTATTTT. Amino acid sequence: CASNNSLARCGAGSDTQYF.

The chain couples TRBV7-3 to TRBJ1-1, with D unresolved. Germline V gene sequence: CDR1 SGHTA, CDR2 FQGTGA. The CDR3 runs to 15 residues. Trimming removed 2 bases from V and 5 bases from J, with 15 bases in between. The CDR3 loop reads CASSLAYGRKTEAFF. CDR3 nucleotides: TGTGCCAGCAGCTTAGCGTACGGCAGAAAGACTGAAGCTTTCTTT.

V and J are TRBV30 and TRBJ2-3; 9 bases match TRBD2. V lost 1 base to trimming and J lost 10 bases; unmatched junction nucleotides: 3. There are 12 residues in the CDR3. Germline V gives CDR1 GTSNPN, CDR2 SVGIG (reference sequence). The CDR3 spells CAWSATSGSQYF. The CDR3 bases are TGTGCCTGGAGTGCTACTAGCGGGTCGCAGTATTTT.

The chain is built from TRBV5-1 and TRBJ2-6; tentatively, D is TRBD2 (5 bases). Germline loops: CDR1 SGHRS, CDR2 YFSETQ. The length of the CDR3 is 16 residues. The germline V and J ends were trimmed by 4 bases and 0 bases, with 11 bases remaining between them. CDR3 region: CASSASGNSGANVLTF. CDR3 DNA: TGCGCCAGCAGCGCCTCCGGGAACTCTGGGGCCAACGTCCTGACTTTC. Full variable domain (rest looked up from reference TRBV5-1 and TRBJ2-6): KAGVTQTPRYLIKTRGQQVTLSCSPISGHRSVSWYQQTPGQGLQFLFEYFSETQRNKGNFPGRFSGRQFSNSRSEMNVSTLELGDSALYLCASSASGNSGANVLTFGAGSRLTVL.

This chain joins TRBV18 and TRBJ2-4; TRBD1 matches 9 bases. CDR1 is KGHSH, CDR2 LQKENI, per germline. The ends lost 4 bases at V and 0 bases at J; junction bases unmatched: 4. This CDR3 has 16 amino acids. CDR3 coding DNA: TGTGCCAGCTCACTAGTGACAGGGGGAGCCAAAAACATTCAGTACTTC. Encoded protein: CASSLVTGGAKNIQYF. The entire variable domain, with the rest obtained from reference TRBV18 and TRBJ2-4, is as follows: NAGVMQNPRHLVRRRGQEARLRCSPMKGHSHVYWYRQLPEEGLKFMVYLQKENIIDESGMPKERFSAEFPKEGPSILRIQQVVRGDSAAYFCASSLVTGGAKNIQYFGAGTRLSVL.

V usage is TRBV7-2 and J usage is TRBJ2-1; D remains ambiguous. Germline CDR1 SGHTA, CDR2 FQGNSA. Trimming pared 2 bases from V and 0 bases from J, leaving 8 bases between. CDR3 length equals 15 residues. DNA of the CDR3: TGTGCCAGCAGCTTACCGGACCTCTCCTACAATGAGCAGTTCTTC. This gives the protein CASSLPDLSYNEQFF.

This chain joins TRBV29-1 and TRBJ2-7; D is unclear. V was clipped by 6 bases and J by 2 bases, with 26 bases between them. This CDR3 has 17 amino acids. Germline CDR1 and CDR2: SQVTM and ANQGSEA. The CDR3 protein is CSVRFRIALDRTYEQYF. The CDR3 nucleotides are TGCAGCGTCCGGTTCCGAATAGCATTGGATAGAACCTACGAGCAGTACTTC.

V usage is TRBV5-8 and J usage is TRBJ2-7; 11 positions match TRBD2. The CDR3 contains 14 residues. Germline lookup yields CDR1 SGHTS and CDR2 YDEGEE. V shed 3 bases, J shed 3 bases, and the junction held 2 bases outside the gene matches. Here the CDR3 DNA reads TGTGCCAGCAGCTACGGGACTAGCGGCTACGAGCAGTACTTC. It translates to CASSYGTSGYEQYF.

V usage is TRBV27 and J usage is TRBJ2-2; possibly TRBD1 for D (6 bases). The CDR3 sequence is 14 residues long. The germline V gene encodes CDR1 MNHEY and CDR2 SMNVEV (reference sequence). Deletions cut 8 bases from V and 3 bases from J, with 13 bases between. The CDR3 is CASCPGQHTGELFF. The CDR3 bases are TGTGCCAGCTGCCCCGGACAGCACACCGGGGAGCTGTTTTTT.